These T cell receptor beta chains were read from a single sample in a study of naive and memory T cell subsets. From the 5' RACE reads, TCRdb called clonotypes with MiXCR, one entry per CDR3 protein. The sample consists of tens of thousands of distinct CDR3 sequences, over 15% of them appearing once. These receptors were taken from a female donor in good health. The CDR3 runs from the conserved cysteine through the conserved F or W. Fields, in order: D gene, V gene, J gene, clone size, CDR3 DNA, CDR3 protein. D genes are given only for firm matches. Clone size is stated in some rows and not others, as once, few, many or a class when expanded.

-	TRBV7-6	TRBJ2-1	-	TGTGCCAGCAGCGGGAGGGGGGGCCGCGATGAGCAGTTCTTC	CASSGRGGRDEQFF
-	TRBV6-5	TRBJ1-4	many	TGTGCCAGCAGCCCCAGGACAGTCGAAAAACTGTTTTTT	CASSPRTVEKLFF
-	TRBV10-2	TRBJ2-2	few	TGCGCCAGCAGCGGGGGACCCGGGGAGCTGTTTTTT	CASSGGPGELFF
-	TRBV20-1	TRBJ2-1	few	TGCAGTGCTAGAGATTCGGCAGCCTACAATGAGCAGTTCTTC	CSARDSAAYNEQFF
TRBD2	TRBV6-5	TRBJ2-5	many	TGTGCCAGCAGCCTTTTAGCGGGCAACCAAGAGACCCAGTACTTC	CASSLLAGNQETQYF
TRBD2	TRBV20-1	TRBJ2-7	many	TGCAGTGCTAGAGAGAGGGGACTAGCGGGGGGGCGGACGGTCGAGCAGTACTTC	CSARERGLAGGRTVEQYF
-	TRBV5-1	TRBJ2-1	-	TGCGCCAGCATCCCTAACCATCCGTTCTCCTACAATGAGCAGTTCTTC	CASIPNHPFSYNEQFF
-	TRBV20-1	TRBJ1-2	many	TGCAGTGCTGATCGGGGCCTTTCAGGAGGTGACACCTTC	CSADRGLSGGDTF
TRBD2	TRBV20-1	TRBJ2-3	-	TGCAGTGCTAGAGGGCCCGGGACTAGCGGCACAGATACGCAGTATTTT	CSARGPGTSGTDTQYF
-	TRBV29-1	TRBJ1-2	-	TGCAGCGTTGAAGATACGGGGGAAGTAGTCCTCAACTATGGCGACACCTTC	CSVEDTGEVVLNYGDTF
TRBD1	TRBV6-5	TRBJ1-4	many	TGTGCCAGCAGAAGCGGGGGGACAGGGGGCTTTGAAAAACTGTTTTTT	CASRSGGTGGFEKLFF
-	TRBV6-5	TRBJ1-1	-	TGTGCCAGCAGTTACTCGTCAGTGATGAACACTGAAGCTTTCTTT	CASSYSSVMNTEAFF
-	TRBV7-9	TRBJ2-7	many	TGTGCCAGCAGCCTAACAGGGTACGAGCAGTACTTC	CASSLTGYEQYF
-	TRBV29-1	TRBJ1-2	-	TGCAGCGTTGTGCCCGGCTACACCTTC	CSVVPGYTF
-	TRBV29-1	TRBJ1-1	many	TGCAGCGTGGGGACATCGAACACTGAAGCTTTCTTT	CSVGTSNTEAFF
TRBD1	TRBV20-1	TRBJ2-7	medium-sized	TGCAGTGCTATACAGGGGCTGGGCGAGCAGTACTTC	CSAIQGLGEQYF
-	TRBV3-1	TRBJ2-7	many	TGTGCCAGCAGCCCCTTCGACAGCTCCTACGAGCAGTACTTC	CASSPFDSSYEQYF
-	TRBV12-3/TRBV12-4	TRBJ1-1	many	TGTGCCAGCAGCGACACGAACACTGAAGCTTTCTTT	CASSDTNTEAFF
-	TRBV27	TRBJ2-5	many	TGTGCCAGCAGTTTCATGCGACCCCGCAATCCCCAAGAGACCCAGTACTTC	CASSFMRPRNPQETQYF
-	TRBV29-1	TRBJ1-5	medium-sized	TGCAGCGTTGTGGGGAGGGAGGGCCAGCCCCAGCATTTT	CSVVGREGQPQHF
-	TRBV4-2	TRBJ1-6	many	TGTGCCAGCAGCCAAGATTCAGGCGGGGGCAGTTCACCCCTCCACTTT	CASSQDSGGGSSPLHF
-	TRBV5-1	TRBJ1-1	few	TGCGCCAGCAGCTCGTCTTATACGGACACTGAAGCTTTCTTT	CASSSSYTDTEAFF
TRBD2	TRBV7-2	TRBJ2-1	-	TGTGCCAGCAGCTCCCCGAGCCGTACCGGGACTAGCGGGGGGAGCTCCTACAATGAGCAGTTCTTC	CASSSPSRTGTSGGSSYNEQFF
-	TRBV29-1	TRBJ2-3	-	TGCAGCGTTGCATTAATCTCCACAGATACGCAGTATTTT	CSVALISTDTQYF
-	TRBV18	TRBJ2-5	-	TGTGCCAGCTCCCCCTGGTCTAGCAGAGAGACCCAGTACTTC	CASSPWSSRETQYF
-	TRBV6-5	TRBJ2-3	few	TGTGCCAGCAGTTCCCAAGACAGGAGCACAGATACGCAGTATTTT	CASSSQDRSTDTQYF
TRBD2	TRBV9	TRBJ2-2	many	TGTGCCAGCAGCTCCACGACTAGCGGGGGACCTACCGGGGAGCTGTTTTTT	CASSSTTSGGPTGELFF
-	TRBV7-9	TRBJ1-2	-	TGTGCCAGCAGCTTAGATTCCGCCCTTGGAGGCTACACCTTC	CASSLDSALGGYTF
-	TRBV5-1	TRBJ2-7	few	TGCGCCAGCAGCTTGGAGTCCGTCCCCTACGAGCAGTACTTC	CASSLESVPYEQYF
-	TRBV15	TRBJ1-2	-	TGTGCCACCAGCAGAGGACATACGGGGGGCTACACCTTC	CATSRGHTGGYTF
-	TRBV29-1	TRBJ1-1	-	TGCAGCGTTGCCAGGGACGGCCCGAACACTGAAGCTTTCTTT	CSVARDGPNTEAFF
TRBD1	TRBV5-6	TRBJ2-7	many	TGTGCCAGCAGCTTGGTTGTGGACAGGGGCGAGCAGTACTTC	CASSLVVDRGEQYF
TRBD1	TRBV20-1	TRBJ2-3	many	TGCAGTGCTAGCGTCGGGACAGGGGTGACAGATACGCAGTATTTT	CSASVGTGVTDTQYF
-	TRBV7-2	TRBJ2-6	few	TGTGCCAGCAGCTCAGGTGTCTTAGCCGGTTCCTCTGGGGCCAACGTCCTGACTTTC	CASSSGVLAGSSGANVLTF
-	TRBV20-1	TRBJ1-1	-	TGCAGTGCTAGAGAAGTAGGGAGGGTCACTGAAGCTTTCTTT	CSAREVGRVTEAFF
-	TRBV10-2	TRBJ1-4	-	TGCGCCAGCAGTGATCCGGGTACGAATGAAAAACTGTTTTTT	CASSDPGTNEKLFF
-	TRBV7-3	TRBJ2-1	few	TGTGCCAGCAGCTTAACGGGACCGGATGAGCAGTTCTTC	CASSLTGPDEQFF
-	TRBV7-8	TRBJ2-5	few	TGTGCCAGCAGCCCCTCCTTGGGGGCAGAGACCCAGTACTTC	CASSPSLGAETQYF
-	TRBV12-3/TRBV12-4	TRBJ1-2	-	TGTGCCAGCAGTTTAGCCCTACAGGTCCCCTATGGCTACACCTTC	CASSLALQVPYGYTF
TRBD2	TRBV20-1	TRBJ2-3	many	TGCAGTGCCCTACGGCTAGCGGGGGGGCGGAGCACAGATACGCAGTATTTT	CSALRLAGGRSTDTQYF
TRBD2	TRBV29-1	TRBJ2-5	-	TGCAGCGTTGACGGCGGGGGAGTCCAAGAGACCCAGTACTTC	CSVDGGGVQETQYF
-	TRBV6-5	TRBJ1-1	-	TGTGCCAGCATTAGACAGGCTACAGCCCCCACTGAAGCTTTCTTT	CASIRQATAPTEAFF
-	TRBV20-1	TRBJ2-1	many	TGCAGTGCTCACATGAGCGAGCAGTTCTTC	CSAHMSEQFF
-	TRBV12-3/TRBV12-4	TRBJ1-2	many	TGTGCCAGCAGCCGCGATAACTATGGCTACACCTTC	CASSRDNYGYTF
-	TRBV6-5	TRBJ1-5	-	TGTGCCAGCAGTAGGCAGGGGTTCGAGCAGCCCCAGCATTTT	CASSRQGFEQPQHF
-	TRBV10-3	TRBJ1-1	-	TGTGCCACCTCCCGGGGTTCCGGGGCGACTGAAGCTTTCTTT	CATSRGSGATEAFF
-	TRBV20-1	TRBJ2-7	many	TGCAGTGCTAGAGATCGGCTTGAATACGAGCAGTACTTC	CSARDRLEYEQYF
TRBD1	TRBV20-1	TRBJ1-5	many	TGCAGTGCTAGGGGGACAGGGCTGCGATCGGAGCAGCCCCAGCATTTT	CSARGTGLRSEQPQHF
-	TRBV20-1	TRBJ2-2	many	TGCAGTGCCCGCCGACAAGGGGGAGGGCGACACACCGGGGAGCTGTTTTTT	CSARRQGGGRHTGELFF
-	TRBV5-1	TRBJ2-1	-	TGCGCCACCCATACGGGAGAAAGAAACAATGAGCAGTTCTTC	CATHTGERNNEQFF